This TCR beta chain was captured by sequencing in a study of cytomegalovirus exposure and HLA in healthy donors. Study results and caveats: Previous analysis showed most TCR beta V segments were productive about 87% or about 30% of the time. Cytomegalovirus association was assigned to more than 150 TCR beta chains.

Turning to this clone: Its target is not known.

The PCR employed 60 Vbeta primers together with 13 Jbeta primers. The table came from immunoSEQ multiplex PCR; TCRdb's copy has only in-frame clones and leaves some out. In the table there are some 91,000 clones, around 77% of which are singletons. Germline V gene sequence: CDR1 MNHEY, CDR2 SMNVEV (reference sequence). CDR3 length equals 14 residues. The J segment lost 8 bases and the V segment lost 8 bases, leaving 9 bases of the junction unmatched. The TCR sequence derives from a man aged 40-49 years in good health and CMV-seronegative. Sequences were obtained from PBMCs. The chain links TRBV27 to TRBJ1-6; 7 nucleotides agree with TRBD1. The CDR3 is CASVQGIGYSPLHF. CDR3 in DNA: TGTGCCAGCGTACAGGGGATCGGATATTCACCCCTCCACTTT.